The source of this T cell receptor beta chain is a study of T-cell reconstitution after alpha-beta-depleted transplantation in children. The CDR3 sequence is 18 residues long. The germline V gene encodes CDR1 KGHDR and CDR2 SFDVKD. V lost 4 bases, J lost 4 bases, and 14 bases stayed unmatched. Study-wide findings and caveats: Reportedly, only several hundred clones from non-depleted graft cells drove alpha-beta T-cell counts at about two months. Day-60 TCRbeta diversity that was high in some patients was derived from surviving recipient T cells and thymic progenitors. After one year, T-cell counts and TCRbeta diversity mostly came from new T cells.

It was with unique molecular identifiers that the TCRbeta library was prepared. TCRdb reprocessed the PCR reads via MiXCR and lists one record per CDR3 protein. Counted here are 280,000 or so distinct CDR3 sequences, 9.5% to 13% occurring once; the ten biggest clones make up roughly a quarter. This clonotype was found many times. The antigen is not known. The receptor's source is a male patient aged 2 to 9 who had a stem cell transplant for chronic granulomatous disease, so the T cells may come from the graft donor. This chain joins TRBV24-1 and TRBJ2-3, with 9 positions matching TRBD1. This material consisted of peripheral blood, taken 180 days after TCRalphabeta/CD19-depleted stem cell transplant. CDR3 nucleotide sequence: TGTGCCACCAGTGACCGGAGGATCAGGACAGGGGTATCAGATACGCAGTATTTT. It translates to CATSDRRIRTGVSDTQYF.